Each of the 29 T cell receptor beta chains below was sequenced from the same sample in a study of T cells in Graves' hyperthyroidism and ophthalmopathy. Researchers took RNA transcripts and amplified the TCR beta CDR3 regions from them. An initial round of RT-PCR targeting the TCR CDR3 relied on the HTBI primer set. Each CDR3 protein is one row after TCRdb ran MiXCR on the multiplex PCR reads. Of over 700,000 distinct CDR3 sequences detected, around 20% appear once; the ten largest clones hold 16%. Sequenced: blood. The receptors here all came from a woman aged 50 to 60 with Graves' hyperthyroidism that later progressed to Graves' ophthalmopathy.

This clonotype was observed a few times. This chain uses TRBV7-8 with TRBJ1-5, with D unresolved. Trimming removed 5 bases from V and 0 bases from J, with 14 bases in between. The CDR3 covers 16 residues. The germline gives CDR1 SGHVS, CDR2 FQNEAQ. CDR3 residues: CASSLTGSVSNQPQHF. DNA of the CDR3: TGTGCCAGCAGCCTCACGGGCAGCGTTAGCAATCAGCCCCAGCATTTT.

This clonotype was counted a few times. The gene calls are TRBV27 and TRBJ1-2, with 7 bases lining up with TRBD1. CDR1 MNHEY and CDR2 SMNVEV come from the germline V gene (reference sequence). Trimming removed 6 bases from V and 4 bases from J; junction bases left unmatched: 2. This CDR3 is built from 12 residues. The CDR3 nucleotides are TGTGCCAGCAGGACAGGGTTCTATGGCTACACCTTC. This sequence encodes CASRTGFYGYTF.

This clonotype showed up just a few times. V is TRBV20-1 and J is TRBJ2-2; maybe TRBD1 (7 bases). Germline V gene sequence: CDR1 DFQATT, CDR2 SNEGSKA (reference sequence). The CDR3 sequence is 16 residues long. V lost 3 bases to trimming and J lost 5 bases, with 19 bases between them. In DNA form, the CDR3 reads TGCAGTGCTAGCCCCCTACAGGGGAGGAGTACCGGGGAGCTGTTTTTT. Its protein is CSASPLQGRSTGELFF.

This clonotype was detected a few times. This chain joins TRBV7-2 and TRBJ2-7; TRBD1 might be the D (5 bases). The CDR3 has 14 residues. Germline CDR1 SGHTA, CDR2 FQGNSA. Between the trimmed V and J ends, which lost 2 bases and 6 bases, there was a span of 14 bases. The CDR3 sequence: CASSLNGQGSEQYF. In DNA form, the CDR3 reads TGTGCCAGCAGCTTAAATGGCCAGGGCAGCGAGCAGTACTTC.

This clonotype was recorded a few times. V is TRBV7-8 and J is TRBJ1-1, with TRBD1 matching 9 bases. Unmatched junction bases numbered 9, after V lost 3 bases and J lost 1 base. From germline, CDR1 is SGHVS and CDR2 FQNEAQ. The CDR3 extends over 17 amino acids. CDR3 bases: TGTGCCAGCAGCTTGACAGGGGGTAGGAATGCGAACACTGAAGCTTTCTTT. It codes for CASSLTGGRNANTEAFF.

The gene calls are TRBV6-2 or TRBV6-3 and TRBJ2-7; 9 bases match TRBD2. Trimming cost V 2 bases and J 0 bases; bases outside gene matches: 5. The CDR3 runs to 16 residues. Germline assignment: CDR1 MNHEY and CDR2 SVGEGT. As DNA, the CDR3 is TGTGCCAGCAGTTACGCTGGCGGGGGGGCCTCCTACGAGCAGTACTTC. Encoded protein: CASSYAGGGASYEQYF.

This clonotype appeared many times. The rearrangement joins TRBV2 to TRBJ1-3; D is possibly TRBD1 (5 bases). This CDR3 contains 15 residues. The germline V and J ends were trimmed by 6 bases and 0 bases, with 12 bases remaining between them. Germline CDR1 SNHLY, CDR2 FYNNEI. The CDR3 DNA is TGTGCCAGCAGAAAAAGACAGCCCTCTGGAAACACCATATATTTT. It specifies CASRKRQPSGNTIYF.

The chain links TRBV4-1 to TRBJ1-5; 7 positions match TRBD1. This CDR3 has 15 residues. Germline CDR1 MGHRA, CDR2 YSYEKL. The junction had 10 bases not matched to a gene; V was cut back by 3 bases and J by 8 bases. As DNA, the CDR3 is TGCGCCAGCAGCCAGGTCAGGGGGGGGTTGGAGCCCCAGCATTTT. It specifies CASSQVRGGLEPQHF.

The rearrangement links TRBV2 to TRBJ2-3; D is undetermined. Trimming cost V 11 bases and J 0 bases, with 15 bases left between them. CDR1 and CDR2 (germline): SNHLY, FYNNEI. The CDR3 runs 14 residues. The CDR3 region has the DNA TGTGCCCGAGAACTGGGCACTAGCACAGATACGCAGTATTTT. Translation: CARELGTSTDTQYF.

V gene TRBV7-3 combines with J gene TRBJ2-1; the match to TRBD1 covers 9 bases. Germline-derived CDR1 and CDR2 are SGHTA and FQGTGA. V was pared by 5 bases and J by 9 bases, with 11 bases of the junction left unmatched. The CDR3 contains 15 residues. Here the CDR3 DNA reads TGTGCCAGCAGCACAATAGGGACAGGGAACGCTGAGCAGTTCTTC. It translates to CASSTIGTGNAEQFF. Supplemented by reference TRBV7-3 and TRBJ2-1, the full variable domain reads GAGVSQTPSNKVTEKGKYVELRCDPISGHTALYWYRQSLGQGPEFLIYFQGTGAADDSGLPNDRFFAVRPEGSVSTLKIQRTERGDSAVYLCASSTIGTGNAEQFFGPGTRLTVL.

This chain joins TRBV2 and TRBJ2-2; D is possibly TRBD2 (5 bases). V lost 2 bases and J lost 4, with 14 bases in between. CDR1 is SNHLY and CDR2 is FYNNEI in the germline V gene. This CDR3 contains 16 residues. The CDR3 coding sequence is TGTGCCAGCAGTGAACATAGCGCCCGCGCCACCGGGGAGCTGTTTTTT. The encoded protein is CASSEHSARATGELFF.

This clonotype was seen a few times. This CDR3 reads CASSAQGASGGNTGELFF. CDR3 nucleotides: TGTGCCAGCAGCGCGCAGGGGGCAAGCGGGGGGAACACCGGGGAGCTGTTTTTT. V is TRBV5-4 and J is TRBJ2-2, with D perhaps assigned TRBD1 or TRBD2 (8 bases each). The CDR3 runs 18 residues. V was cut by 4 bases and J by 1 base, with 20 bases left in between. Germline V gene lookup returns CDR1 SGHNT and CDR2 YYREEE (reference sequence).

Ten or more counts support this clonotype. The V call is TRBV27, the J call TRBJ1-2, with 9 bases that match TRBD1. The CDR3 runs 14 residues. Germline loops: CDR1 MNHEY, CDR2 SMNVEV (reference sequence). The V segment lost 7 bases and the J segment 4 bases; nucleotides outside the gene matches: 7. CDR3 residues: CASTPKDRGYGYTF. DNA of the CDR3: TGTGCCAGCACCCCGAAGGACAGGGGCTATGGCTACACCTTC.

This clonotype was counted at least ten times. The rearrangement uses TRBV5-6 and TRBJ2-3; D remains ambiguous. Germline CDR1 SGHDT, CDR2 YYEEEE. V was cut by 4 bases and J by 2 bases, with 5 bases left in between. The CDR3 has 12 amino acids. The CDR3 here is CASSTFTDTQYF. The CDR3 region has the DNA TGTGCCAGCAGCACATTCACAGATACGCAGTATTTT. Based on the CDR3 plus reference TRBV5-6 and TRBJ2-3, the full variable domain is DAGVTQSPTHLIKTRGQQVTLRCSPKSGHDTVSWYQQALGQGPQFIFQYYEEEERQRGNFPDRFSGHQFPNYSSELNVNALLLGDSALYLCASSTFTDTQYFGPGTRLTVL.

CDR3 nucleotide sequence: TGTGCCAGCGCAAGCGGGGGAGCCTACAATGAGCAGTTCTTC. The encoded protein is CASASGGAYNEQFF. The chain joins TRBV6-1 to TRBJ2-1, with 8 bases lining up with TRBD2. The CDR3 extends over 14 amino acids. V trimming: 8 bases; J trimming: 2 bases; junction bases outside the gene matches: 5. Per germline, CDR1 MNHNS and CDR2 SASEGT.

In the case of this clonotype: One junction end disagrees with the germline gene, perhaps due to a read error. The rearrangement joins TRBV5-1 to TRBJ1-2, with 9 bases that match TRBD1. Germline V gene data show CDR1 as SGHRS and CDR2 as YFSETQ. The CDR3 runs 15 residues. CDR3 amino acids: CASSAQGAILYGYTF. The CDR3 coding sequence is TGTGCCAGCAGCGCACAGGGGGCTATACTTTATGGCTACACCTTC.

In this sample, this clonotype turned up a few times. The chain is built from TRBV10-3 and TRBJ1-2; the D gene is possibly TRBD1 (6 bases). V was shortened by 5 bases and J by 8 bases, with 21 bases between the two germline ends. CDR1 is ENHRY and CDR2 is SYGVKD in the germline V gene. The CDR3 length is 15 residues. CDR3 coding DNA: TGTGCCATCAGTTCTGGAGGGGGACAAGTATACGGCTACACCTTC. Translated: CAISSGGGQVYGYTF.

The chain is built from TRBV12-3 or TRBV12-4 and TRBJ2-7; D not certain. CDR3 length: 12 amino acids. V gave up 2 bases and J gave up 3 bases, with 5 bases separating them. The CDR3 region has the DNA TGTGCCAGCAGTTTACCCTTCTACGAGCAGTACTTC. Encoded protein: CASSLPFYEQYF.

This clonotype was counted a few times. The chain has TRBV30 and TRBJ1-3, with TRBD1 matching over 8 bases. The CDR3 covers 18 residues. The germline gives CDR1 GTSNPN, CDR2 SVGIG (reference sequence). V shed 4 bases, J shed 2 bases, and the junction held 16 bases outside the gene matches. This chain's CDR3 is CAWNRDRNPLSPGNTIYF. CDR3 sequence (DNA): TGTGCCTGGAACCGGGACAGGAATCCCCTCTCTCCTGGAAACACCATATATTTT.

This clonotype was seen many times. This chain links TRBV2 with TRBJ2-3; D gene unclear. This CDR3 has 11 amino acids. Germline lookup yields CDR1 SNHLY and CDR2 FYNNEI. Trimming removed 5 bases at V and 5 bases at J, with 5 bases between. The CDR3 coding sequence is TGTGCCAGCAGTATCATAGATACGCAGTATTTT. It codes for CASSIIDTQYF.

The rearrangement uses TRBV4-2 and TRBJ1-3; the D is unclear. Trimming shortened V by 0 bases and J by 2 bases, and 17 bases separated the two germline ends. Per the germline V gene, CDR1 is LGHNA and CDR2 is YNFKEQ. CDR3 length: 18 residues. The CDR3, as DNA: TGTGCCAGCAGCCAAGAAGTCTTCCAGAGCCCACCTGGAAACACCATATATTTT. Residues: CASSQEVFQSPPGNTIYF.

V and J are TRBV11-2 and TRBJ1-4; D is ambiguous. CDR1 is SGHAT, CDR2 FQNNGV, per germline. The CDR3 spans 14 residues. The ends were cut back, 0 bases at V and 5 bases at J, with 7 bases in the middle. In nucleotides, the CDR3 is TGTGCCAGCAGCTTAGATTGGCAGAATGAAAAACTGTTTTTT. Translating it yields CASSLDWQNEKLFF. The full variable domain, in which reference TRBV11-2 and TRBJ1-4 provide the parts outside the CDR3, is EAGVAQSPRYKIIEKRQSVAFWCNPISGHATLYWYQQILGQGPKLLIQFQNNGVVDDSQLPKDRFSAERLKGVDSTLKIQPAKLEDSAVYLCASSLDWQNEKLFFGSGTQLSVL.

This clonotype was counted at least ten times. The chain has TRBV11-2 and TRBJ1-1, with D unclear. Germline assignment: CDR1 SGHAT and CDR2 FQNNGV. The ends were cut back, 0 bases at V and 1 base at J, with 6 bases in the middle. This CDR3 has 14 residues. DNA of the CDR3: TGTGCCAGCAGCTTAGATACAGAGAACACTGAAGCTTTCTTT. As protein: CASSLDTENTEAFF.

This clonotype was recorded many times. The V call is TRBV5-1, the J call TRBJ2-3; D is unclear. Germline assignment: CDR1 SGHRS and CDR2 YFSETQ. Trimming left V 6 bases short and J 2 bases short, with 13 bases between. The CDR3 consists of 14 residues. The CDR3 protein is CASKRQNPTDTQYF. The CDR3 coding sequence is TGCGCCAGCAAAAGGCAGAACCCCACAGATACGCAGTATTTT.

Only a few counts were recorded for this clonotype. The V and J genes are TRBV7-3 and TRBJ1-6; 7 nucleotides line up with TRBD1. Looked up from germline, CDR1 is SGHTA and CDR2 is FQGTGA. After removal of 4 bases from V and 7 bases from J, the junction contained 7 bases not matched to a gene. The CDR3 has 15 amino acids. Written as DNA, the CDR3 is TGTGCCAGCAGCTCGACAGGGTCATGGAATTCACCCCTCCACTTT. Its translation: CASSSTGSWNSPLHF.

This clonotype was picked up a small number of times. The rearrangement uses TRBV7-3 and TRBJ2-1; 10 positions agree with TRBD1. Germline lookup yields CDR1 SGHTA and CDR2 FQGTGA. CDR3 size: 16 residues. Losses at the gene ends were 2 bases for V and 8 bases for J; bases not matched to a gene: 9. The CDR3 loop is CASSLRQGATADEQFF. CDR3 coding DNA: TGTGCCAGCAGCTTACGACAGGGGGCTACCGCCGATGAGCAGTTCTTC. Using reference TRBV7-3 and TRBJ2-1 for the parts outside the CDR3, the full variable domain is GAGVSQTPSNKVTEKGKYVELRCDPISGHTALYWYRQSLGQGPEFLIYFQGTGAADDSGLPNDRFFAVRPEGSVSTLKIQRTERGDSAVYLCASSLRQGATADEQFFGPGTRLTVL.

In the case of this clonotype: Since a much larger clone is just one base distant, this may be a read error. The V gene is TRBV2, the J gene TRBJ1-2; no firm D call. This CDR3 spans 14 amino acids. Germline assignment: CDR1 SNHLY and CDR2 FYNNEI. The chain's CDR3 is CASSERSGGYDYTF. The CDR3 DNA reads TGTGCCAGCAGTGAAAGGAGCGGTGGATATGACTACACCTTC.

J is TRBJ2-7 and V is TRBV29-1; tentative D call: TRBD1 (5 bases). The V and J ends lost 5 bases and 0 bases respectively, with 14 bases between them. Germline loops: CDR1 SQVTM, CDR2 ANQGSEA. The CDR3 totals 14 residues. The CDR3 sequence is CSVYLRTTSYEQYF. CDR3 bases: TGCAGCGTTTATCTCCGGACAACCTCCTACGAGCAGTACTTC.

The rearrangement uses TRBV13 and TRBJ1-1; TRBD1 is a possible D gene (5 bases). V lost 2 bases to trimming and J lost 3 bases, with 13 bases between them. The CDR3 totals 15 residues. Germline CDR1 PRHDT, CDR2 FYEKMQ (reference sequence). The CDR3 spells CASSLMGTLDTEAFF. The CDR3 bases are TGTGCCAGCAGCTTAATGGGGACTTTAGACACTGAAGCTTTCTTT.